What follows describes a single TCR beta chain. What it binds is unknown. At one end, the junction sequence differs from germline, possibly due to a read error. The source of the sample is a study of shared clonotypes between healthy human individuals. Study-wide points: Shared clonotypes across all four donors exceeded non-shared ones in generation probability.

Germline CDR1 and CDR2: DFQATT and SNEGSKA (reference sequence). The CDR3 contains 11 residues. Splitting of each subset's genomic DNA was done evenly across several immunoSEQ plates. Clones were read by immunoSEQ multiplex PCR, and TCRdb kept only the in-frame ones, dropping some. The sample holds a few million clones; approximately 92% are singletons and the top ten take around 0.14%. The genes are TRBV20-1 and TRBJ2-1; possible D gene TRBD1, 5 bases. This clonotype originated in a man aged 18 to 29 in good health. Sequenced material: naive CD4+ T cells sorted from blood. This sample's subset: CD45RA+ positively selected. CDR3 coding DNA: TGCAGTGCTAGGGCGCCTGGGGCCCCCGTCTTC. The encoded protein is CSARAPGAPVF.